The T cell receptor beta chain described here comes from a study of blood T cell repertoires in COVID-19. Study-wide background: Collection of acute and convalescent COVID-19 samples took place in the United States, Italy and Spain. From T cells, B-cell-depleted T cells, or PBMCs came the material, which was cDNA or gDNA.

As handled by the study authors: The assay estimated nucleated cells by amplifying reference gene primers. Only in-frame clones appear in the TCRdb table, and some are missing; sequencing was by immunoSEQ multiplex PCR. V, J and clone size reflect that table, while D and trimming were determined from the DNA. Of about 80,000 clones listed, roughly 80% are singletons. CDR3 length: 13 amino acids. Germline V gives CDR1 LGHDT, CDR2 YNNKEL (reference sequence). The V and J ends lost 1 base and 7 bases respectively, with 9 bases between them. The specimen was peripheral blood. The receptor was derived from a woman between 65 and 79 years old with acute or convalescent COVID-19. The genes are TRBV3-1 (or the pseudogene TRBV3-2) and TRBJ2-3; possibly TRBD2 for D (6 bases). CDR3 bases: TGTGCCAGCAGCCAAGCTCGCGGGAATACGCAGTATTTT. Its protein is CASSQARGNTQYF.